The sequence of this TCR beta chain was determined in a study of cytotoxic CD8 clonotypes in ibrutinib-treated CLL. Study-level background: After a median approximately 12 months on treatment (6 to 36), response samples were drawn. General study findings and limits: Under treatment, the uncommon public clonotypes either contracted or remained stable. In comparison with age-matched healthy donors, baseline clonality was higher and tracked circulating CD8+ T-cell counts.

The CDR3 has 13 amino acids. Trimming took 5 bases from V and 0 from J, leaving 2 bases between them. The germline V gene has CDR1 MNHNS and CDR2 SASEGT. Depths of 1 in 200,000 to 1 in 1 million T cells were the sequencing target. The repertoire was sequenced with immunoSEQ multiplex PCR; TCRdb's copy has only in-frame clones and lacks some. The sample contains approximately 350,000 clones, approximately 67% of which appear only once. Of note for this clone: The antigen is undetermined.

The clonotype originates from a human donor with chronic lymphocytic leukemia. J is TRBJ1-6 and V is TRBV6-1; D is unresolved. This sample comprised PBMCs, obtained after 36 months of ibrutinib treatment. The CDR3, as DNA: TGTGCCAGCAGTTCCTCCTATAATTCACCCCTCCACTTT. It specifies CASSSSYNSPLHF.